Listed here are 2 T cell receptor beta chains from one sample, sequenced in a study of cytomegalovirus exposure and HLA in healthy donors. Data came from immunoSEQ multiplex PCR; TCRdb stores just in-frame clones and leaves some out. The data contain 150,000 to 200,000 clones, approximately 84% of them singletons. Sequencing was performed on PBMCs. The receptors here all came from a man younger than 35 in good health and CMV-seropositive.

The rearrangement links TRBV2 to TRBJ1-3, with TRBD1 identical over 7 bases. The ends lost 5 bases at V and 0 bases at J; junction bases unmatched: 7. The V gene's germline CDR1 is SNHLY and CDR2 FYNNEI. The CDR3 runs 16 residues. The CDR3 bases are TGTGCCAGCAGTCCTCGACAGGGCCCCTCTGGAAACACCATATATTTT. It translates to CASSPRQGPSGNTIYF.

This clone was detected a few times. Other DNA sequences of this sample code for an identical CDR3. The rearrangement uses TRBV27 and TRBJ2-3; unclear D gene. V lost 4 bases, J lost 0 bases, and 5 bases lay in between. Germline CDR1 reads MNHEY; CDR2 reads SMNVEV (reference sequence). The CDR3 runs to 13 residues. The CDR3 spells CASSSLSTDTQYF. The CDR3 nucleotides read TGTGCCAGCAGTTCTCTTAGCACAGATACGCAGTATTTT.